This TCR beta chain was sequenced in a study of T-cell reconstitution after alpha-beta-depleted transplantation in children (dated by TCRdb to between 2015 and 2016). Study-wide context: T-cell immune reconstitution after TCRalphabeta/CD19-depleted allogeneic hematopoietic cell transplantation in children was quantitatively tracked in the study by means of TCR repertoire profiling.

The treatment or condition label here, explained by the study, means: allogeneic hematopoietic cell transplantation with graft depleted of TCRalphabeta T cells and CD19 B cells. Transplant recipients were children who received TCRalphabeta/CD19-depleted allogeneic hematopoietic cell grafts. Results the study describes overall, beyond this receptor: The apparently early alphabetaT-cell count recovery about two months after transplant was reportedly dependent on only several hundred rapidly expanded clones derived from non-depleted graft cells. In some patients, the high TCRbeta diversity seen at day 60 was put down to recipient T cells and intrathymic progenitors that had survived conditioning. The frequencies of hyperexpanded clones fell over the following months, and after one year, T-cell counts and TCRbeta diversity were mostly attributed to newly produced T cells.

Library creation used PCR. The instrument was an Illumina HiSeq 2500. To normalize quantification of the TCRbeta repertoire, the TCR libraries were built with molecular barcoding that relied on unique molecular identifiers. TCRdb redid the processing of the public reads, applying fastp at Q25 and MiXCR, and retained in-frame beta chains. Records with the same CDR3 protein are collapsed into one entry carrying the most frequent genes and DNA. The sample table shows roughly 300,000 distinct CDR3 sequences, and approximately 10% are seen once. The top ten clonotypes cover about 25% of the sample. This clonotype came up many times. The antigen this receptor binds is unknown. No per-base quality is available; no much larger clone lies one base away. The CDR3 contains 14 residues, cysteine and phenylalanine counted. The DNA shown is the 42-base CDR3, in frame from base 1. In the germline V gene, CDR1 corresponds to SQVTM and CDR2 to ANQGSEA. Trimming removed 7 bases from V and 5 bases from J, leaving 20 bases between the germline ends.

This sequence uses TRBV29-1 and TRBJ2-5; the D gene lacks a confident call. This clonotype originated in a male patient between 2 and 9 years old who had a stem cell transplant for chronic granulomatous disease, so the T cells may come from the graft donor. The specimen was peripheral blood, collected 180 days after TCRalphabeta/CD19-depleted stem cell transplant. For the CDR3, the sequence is CSATWLGSRETQYF. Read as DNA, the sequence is TGCAGCGCCACTTGGTTGGGTTCCCGCGAGACCCAGTACTTC. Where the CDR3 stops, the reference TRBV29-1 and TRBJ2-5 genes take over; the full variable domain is SAVISQKPSRDICQRGTSLTIQCQVDSQVTMMFWYRQQPGQSLTLIATANQGSEATYESGFVIDKFPISRPNLTFSTLTVSNMSPEDSSIYLCSATWLGSRETQYFGPGTRLLVL.